This entry lists 24 T cell receptor beta chains sequenced from one sample in a study of T cell repertoires in cytomegalovirus infection. These receptors are not linked to any known antigen. Each CDR3 protein is one row after TCRdb ran MiXCR on the reads. This table has approximately 280,000 distinct CDR3 sequences, approximately 22% appearing once. Sequences were derived from cultured PBMCs, sampled from culture after CMV antigen stimulation. The receptors here all came from a human donor in good health (CMV status not recorded). Some clones in this sample may be carry-over from other donors' samples.

This clonotype was seen a few times. The rearrangement links TRBV7-9 to TRBJ2-5, with D tentatively TRBD2 (6 bases). CDR1 and CDR2 from the germline V gene are SEHNR and FQNEAQ (reference sequence). V lost 5 bases to trimming and J lost 5 bases, with 15 bases between them. The CDR3 is made up of 14 amino acids. The CDR3 protein is CASSVPSEPETQYF. CDR3 bases: TGTGCCAGCAGCGTACCTAGCGAGCCGGAGACCCAGTACTTC.

The genes are TRBV11-3 and TRBJ2-3; 12 nucleotides agree with TRBD2. This CDR3 contains 15 residues. Trimming took 5 bases from V and 6 from J; bases not matched to a gene: 6. CDR1 is SGHNT, CDR2 YENEEA, per germline. Written as DNA, the CDR3 is TGTGCCAGCAGCCTCTGGACTAGCGGGGTTGATACGCAGTATTTT. This encodes CASSLWTSGVDTQYF.

The chain joins TRBV5-6 to TRBJ2-3; TRBD2 matches at 9 bases. V trimming: 5 bases; J trimming: 3 bases; junction bases outside the gene matches: 7. CDR1 and CDR2 (germline): SGHDT, YYEEEE. CDR3 length: 15 residues. The DNA for the CDR3 is TGTGCCAGCAGGACTCGGACTAGCGTTACAGATACGCAGTATTTT. Translating gives CASRTRTSVTDTQYF. The variable domain in full, completed from reference TRBV5-6 and TRBJ2-3, reads DAGVTQSPTHLIKTRGQQVTLRCSPKSGHDTVSWYQQALGQGPQFIFQYYEEEERQRGNFPDRFSGHQFPNYSSELNVNALLLGDSALYLCASRTRTSVTDTQYFGPGTRLTVL.

The rearrangement joins TRBV12-3 or TRBV12-4 to TRBJ1-6, with no clear D. The CDR3 has 13 residues. The V end was cut by 6 bases, the J end by 10 bases, with 13 bases between. The CDR3 here is CASSPGSESPLHF. The CDR3 nucleotides are TGTGCCAGCAGCCCCGGGAGCGAGTCACCCCTCCACTTT.

This clonotype was detected ten times or more. The V gene is TRBV7-8, the J gene TRBJ2-3; D perhaps matches TRBD2 (5 bases). CDR3 length: 13 amino acids. The germline V and J ends were trimmed by 11 bases and 3 bases, with 15 bases remaining between them. The germline gives CDR1 SGHVS, CDR2 FQNEAQ. CDR3 in amino acids: CACREGFTDTQYF. CDR3 in DNA: TGTGCCTGCCGTGAGGGTTTTACAGATACGCAGTATTTT.

Only a few counts were recorded for this clonotype. This sequence joins TRBV11-1 and TRBJ1-5; D is unresolved. V lost 6 bases to trimming and J lost 4 bases, with 10 bases between them. The CDR3 spans 13 residues. Germline lookup yields CDR1 SGHAT and CDR2 FQDESV (reference sequence). The CDR3 region has the DNA TGTGCCAGCAGTTGGAACACTAATCAGCCCCAGCATTTT. This codes for CASSWNTNQPQHF. The variable domain in full, with the rest retrieved from reference TRBV11-1 and TRBJ1-5, is EAEVAQSPRYKITEKSQAVAFWCDPISGHATLYWYRQILGQGPELLVQFQDESVVDDSQLPKDRFSAERLKGVDSTLKIQPAELGDSAMYLCASSWNTNQPQHFGDGTRLSIL.

Many counts were recorded for this clonotype. The rearrangement joins TRBV6-2 or TRBV6-3 to TRBJ2-7; 7 bases align to TRBD1. After removal of 9 bases from V and 2 bases from J, the junction contained 1 base not matched to a gene. Germline loops: CDR1 MNHEY, CDR2 SVGEGT. The CDR3 length is 11 residues. The CDR3 DNA is TGTGCCAGTGGGACAGCCTACGAGCAGTACTTC. This sequence encodes CASGTAYEQYF.

Only a few counts were recorded for this clonotype. The chain links TRBV19 to TRBJ1-3; D possibly corresponds to TRBD1 (5 bases). Looked up from germline, CDR1 is LNHDA and CDR2 is SQIVND (reference sequence). Trimming left V 9 bases short and J 0 bases short, with 21 bases between. The CDR3 loop spans 17 amino acids. CDR3: CASLRLESGRSGNTIYF. The CDR3 DNA sequence: TGTGCCAGCTTACGACTGGAATCAGGGCGCTCTGGAAACACCATATATTTT.

This clonotype was picked up a small number of times. The V call is TRBV19, the J call TRBJ1-2, with 9 bases identical to TRBD1. The CDR3 spans 11 residues. The germline gives CDR1 LNHDA, CDR2 SQIVND (reference sequence). Germline trimming cut 8 bases from V and 10 bases from J; bases unmatched to any gene: 5. The CDR3 coding sequence is TGTGCCAGTGGGACAGGGTGGGACTACACCTTC. It encodes CASGTGWDYTF.

This clonotype was seen only a few times. V and J are TRBV6-2 or TRBV6-3 and TRBJ2-7; TRBD1 aligns across 7 bases. The V gene's germline CDR1 is MNHEY and CDR2 SVGEGT. This CDR3 has 15 amino acids. Trimming removed 2 bases from V and 6 bases from J; junction bases left unmatched: 10. The CDR3 reads CASSYPRTGGGEQYF. The CDR3 DNA sequence: TGTGCCAGCAGTTACCCCCGGACAGGAGGTGGCGAGCAGTACTTC.

The chain has TRBV19 and TRBJ1-5, with D perhaps matching TRBD1 (5 bases). V was pared by 5 bases and J by 1 base, with 15 bases between. This CDR3 comprises 16 residues. Per germline, CDR1 LNHDA and CDR2 SQIVND (reference sequence). CDR3 coding DNA: TGTGCCAGTAGTCGGACACCCATTGAGAGCAATCAGCCCCAGCATTTT. Residues: CASSRTPIESNQPQHF.

The chain joins TRBV18 to TRBJ2-5; 14 positions match TRBD2. This CDR3 has 15 amino acids. V lost 8 bases, J lost 5 bases, and 7 bases stayed unmatched. The germline gives CDR1 KGHSH, CDR2 LQKENI. The CDR3, as DNA: TGTGCCAGCCTGGGACTAGCGGGAGAGTCGGAGACCCAGTACTTC. Translation gives CASLGLAGESETQYF.

This clonotype has ten or more counts. The chain carries TRBV7-2 and TRBJ1-2, with D maybe TRBD1 (5 bases). With 4 bases removed from V and 0 bases from J, the gap between germline ends came to 15 bases. Germline lookup yields CDR1 SGHTA and CDR2 FQGNSA. This CDR3 is built from 16 residues. CDR3 sequence: CASSSPRQGTNYGYTF. As DNA, the CDR3 is TGTGCCAGCAGCTCCCCCCGGCAGGGCACTAACTATGGCTACACCTTC.

A word on this clonotype: Its ends do not fully match the called genes, so a read error is possible. The CDR3 DNA reads as TGTGGCAGCAGCCGGTTTCCGGGACAGAGCTACGAGCAGTACTTC. It is translated as CGSSRFPGQSYEQYF. V gene TRBV7-2 combines with J gene TRBJ2-7, with 7 bases fitting TRBD1. This CDR3 has 15 residues. The germline V gene encodes CDR1 SGHTA and CDR2 FQGNSA.

This clonotype was seen once. This chain links TRBV18 with TRBJ2-7, with D perhaps TRBD1 (6 bases). The CDR3 covers 13 residues. Germline loops: CDR1 KGHSH, CDR2 LQKENI. Trimming stripped 8 bases from V and 3 bases from J, with 14 bases between. In DNA form, the CDR3 reads TGTGCCAGCCTCCGGGACACGTACTACGAGCAGTACTTC. Encoded protein: CASLRDTYYEQYF.

In its sample, this clonotype was seen a few times. The rearrangement joins TRBV7-2 to TRBJ2-3; 8 nucleotides align to TRBD1. The CDR3 contains 14 residues. V trimming: 3 bases; J trimming: 6 bases; junction bases outside the gene matches: 5. Germline V gene sequence: CDR1 SGHTA, CDR2 FQGNSA. This chain's CDR3 is CASSFGQGSDTQYF. CDR3 nucleotides: TGTGCCAGCAGCTTTGGACAGGGCTCGGATACGCAGTATTTT.

In its sample, this clonotype was seen many times. The V and J genes are TRBV7-2 and TRBJ2-3; 7 bases are a match to TRBD1. V shed 1 base and J 11 bases; nucleotides not matched to a gene: 12. The CDR3 is 15 amino acids. Germline assignment: CDR1 SGHTA and CDR2 FQGNSA. The DNA of the CDR3 is TGTGCCAGCAGCTTAGGACCTGACAGGGAACTATTGCAGTATTTT. Translated, it gives CASSLGPDRELLQYF.

This chain joins TRBV12-3 or TRBV12-4 and TRBJ2-7, with 7 bases identical to TRBD1. The V gene end was trimmed by 2 bases and the J gene end by 4 bases; junction bases not matched to a gene: 2. The CDR3 has 13 residues. This CDR3 reads CASSLQGEYEQYV. In nucleotides, the CDR3 is TGTGCCAGCAGTTTACAGGGGGAGTACGAGCAGTACGTC.

This clonotype was recorded many times. V and J are TRBV12-3 or TRBV12-4 and TRBJ2-2, with a possible D match to TRBD1 (7 bases). The length of the CDR3 is 12 residues. V was trimmed by 11 bases and J by 4 bases, leaving 11 bases between them. CDR3 region: CAGGTATGELFF. For the CDR3, the DNA is TGTGCCGGCGGGACAGCCACCGGGGAGCTGTTTTTT.

This clonotype appeared many times. The V gene is TRBV11-2, the J gene TRBJ2-5; D is perhaps TRBD1 or TRBD2 (5 bases each). The CDR3 length is 15 residues. Looked up from germline, CDR1 is SGHAT and CDR2 is FQNNGV. Trimming shortened V by 7 bases and J by 2 bases, and 17 bases separated the two germline ends. The CDR3 region is CASTIRGALQETQYF. The CDR3 DNA is TGTGCCAGCACCATTAGAGGGGCTTTACAAGAGACCCAGTACTTC.

This rearrangement joins TRBV19 to TRBJ1-1; D unclear. V was trimmed by 5 bases and J by 5 bases, leaving 18 bases between them. Germline loops: CDR1 LNHDA, CDR2 SQIVND (reference sequence). This CDR3 is built from 15 residues. In nucleotides, the CDR3 is TGTGCCAGTAGTGTCGACCCGGGTTTCGGGACTGAAGCTTTCTTT. Encoded protein: CASSVDPGFGTEAFF. The full variable domain, with the rest looked up from reference TRBV19 and TRBJ1-1, is DGGITQSPKYLFRKEGQNVTLSCEQNLNHDAMYWYRQDPGQGLRLIYYSQIVNDFQKGDIAEGYSVSREKKESFPLTVTSAQKNPTAFYLCASSVDPGFGTEAFFGQGTRLTVV.

This clonotype was observed a few times. The rearrangement joins TRBV4-1 to TRBJ2-6, with 9 bases aligning to TRBD2. CDR3 length: 20 residues. J lost 0 bases, V lost 3 bases, and 12 bases had no gene match. CDR1 MGHRA and CDR2 YSYEKL come from the germline V gene. The CDR3 sequence: CASSHPGRRLAVSGANVLTF. The CDR3 DNA sequence: TGCGCCAGCAGCCACCCTGGCAGGAGACTAGCGGTCTCTGGGGCCAACGTCCTGACTTTC.

The table lists this clonotype with many counts. The V and J genes are TRBV7-9 and TRBJ2-3, with TRBD2 matching over 14 bases. Trimming took 5 bases from V and 6 from J; bases not matched to a gene: 7. The CDR3 spans 16 residues. Germline-derived CDR1 and CDR2 are SEHNR and FQNEAQ (reference sequence). The CDR3 DNA follows: TGTGCCAGCAGCGTGGGACTAGCGGGAGTGGGGGATACGCAGTATTTT. Encoded protein: CASSVGLAGVGDTQYF.

The chain links TRBV19 to TRBJ1-1; 9 bases map to TRBD1. The CDR3 loop spans 16 amino acids. Germline lookup yields CDR1 LNHDA and CDR2 SQIVND (reference sequence). V trimming: 6 bases; J trimming: 6 bases; junction bases outside the gene matches: 14. CDR3 coding DNA: TGTGCCAGTAGACTCTTAGGACAGGGGTTATTCGCTGAAGCTTTCTTT. As protein: CASRLLGQGLFAEAFF.